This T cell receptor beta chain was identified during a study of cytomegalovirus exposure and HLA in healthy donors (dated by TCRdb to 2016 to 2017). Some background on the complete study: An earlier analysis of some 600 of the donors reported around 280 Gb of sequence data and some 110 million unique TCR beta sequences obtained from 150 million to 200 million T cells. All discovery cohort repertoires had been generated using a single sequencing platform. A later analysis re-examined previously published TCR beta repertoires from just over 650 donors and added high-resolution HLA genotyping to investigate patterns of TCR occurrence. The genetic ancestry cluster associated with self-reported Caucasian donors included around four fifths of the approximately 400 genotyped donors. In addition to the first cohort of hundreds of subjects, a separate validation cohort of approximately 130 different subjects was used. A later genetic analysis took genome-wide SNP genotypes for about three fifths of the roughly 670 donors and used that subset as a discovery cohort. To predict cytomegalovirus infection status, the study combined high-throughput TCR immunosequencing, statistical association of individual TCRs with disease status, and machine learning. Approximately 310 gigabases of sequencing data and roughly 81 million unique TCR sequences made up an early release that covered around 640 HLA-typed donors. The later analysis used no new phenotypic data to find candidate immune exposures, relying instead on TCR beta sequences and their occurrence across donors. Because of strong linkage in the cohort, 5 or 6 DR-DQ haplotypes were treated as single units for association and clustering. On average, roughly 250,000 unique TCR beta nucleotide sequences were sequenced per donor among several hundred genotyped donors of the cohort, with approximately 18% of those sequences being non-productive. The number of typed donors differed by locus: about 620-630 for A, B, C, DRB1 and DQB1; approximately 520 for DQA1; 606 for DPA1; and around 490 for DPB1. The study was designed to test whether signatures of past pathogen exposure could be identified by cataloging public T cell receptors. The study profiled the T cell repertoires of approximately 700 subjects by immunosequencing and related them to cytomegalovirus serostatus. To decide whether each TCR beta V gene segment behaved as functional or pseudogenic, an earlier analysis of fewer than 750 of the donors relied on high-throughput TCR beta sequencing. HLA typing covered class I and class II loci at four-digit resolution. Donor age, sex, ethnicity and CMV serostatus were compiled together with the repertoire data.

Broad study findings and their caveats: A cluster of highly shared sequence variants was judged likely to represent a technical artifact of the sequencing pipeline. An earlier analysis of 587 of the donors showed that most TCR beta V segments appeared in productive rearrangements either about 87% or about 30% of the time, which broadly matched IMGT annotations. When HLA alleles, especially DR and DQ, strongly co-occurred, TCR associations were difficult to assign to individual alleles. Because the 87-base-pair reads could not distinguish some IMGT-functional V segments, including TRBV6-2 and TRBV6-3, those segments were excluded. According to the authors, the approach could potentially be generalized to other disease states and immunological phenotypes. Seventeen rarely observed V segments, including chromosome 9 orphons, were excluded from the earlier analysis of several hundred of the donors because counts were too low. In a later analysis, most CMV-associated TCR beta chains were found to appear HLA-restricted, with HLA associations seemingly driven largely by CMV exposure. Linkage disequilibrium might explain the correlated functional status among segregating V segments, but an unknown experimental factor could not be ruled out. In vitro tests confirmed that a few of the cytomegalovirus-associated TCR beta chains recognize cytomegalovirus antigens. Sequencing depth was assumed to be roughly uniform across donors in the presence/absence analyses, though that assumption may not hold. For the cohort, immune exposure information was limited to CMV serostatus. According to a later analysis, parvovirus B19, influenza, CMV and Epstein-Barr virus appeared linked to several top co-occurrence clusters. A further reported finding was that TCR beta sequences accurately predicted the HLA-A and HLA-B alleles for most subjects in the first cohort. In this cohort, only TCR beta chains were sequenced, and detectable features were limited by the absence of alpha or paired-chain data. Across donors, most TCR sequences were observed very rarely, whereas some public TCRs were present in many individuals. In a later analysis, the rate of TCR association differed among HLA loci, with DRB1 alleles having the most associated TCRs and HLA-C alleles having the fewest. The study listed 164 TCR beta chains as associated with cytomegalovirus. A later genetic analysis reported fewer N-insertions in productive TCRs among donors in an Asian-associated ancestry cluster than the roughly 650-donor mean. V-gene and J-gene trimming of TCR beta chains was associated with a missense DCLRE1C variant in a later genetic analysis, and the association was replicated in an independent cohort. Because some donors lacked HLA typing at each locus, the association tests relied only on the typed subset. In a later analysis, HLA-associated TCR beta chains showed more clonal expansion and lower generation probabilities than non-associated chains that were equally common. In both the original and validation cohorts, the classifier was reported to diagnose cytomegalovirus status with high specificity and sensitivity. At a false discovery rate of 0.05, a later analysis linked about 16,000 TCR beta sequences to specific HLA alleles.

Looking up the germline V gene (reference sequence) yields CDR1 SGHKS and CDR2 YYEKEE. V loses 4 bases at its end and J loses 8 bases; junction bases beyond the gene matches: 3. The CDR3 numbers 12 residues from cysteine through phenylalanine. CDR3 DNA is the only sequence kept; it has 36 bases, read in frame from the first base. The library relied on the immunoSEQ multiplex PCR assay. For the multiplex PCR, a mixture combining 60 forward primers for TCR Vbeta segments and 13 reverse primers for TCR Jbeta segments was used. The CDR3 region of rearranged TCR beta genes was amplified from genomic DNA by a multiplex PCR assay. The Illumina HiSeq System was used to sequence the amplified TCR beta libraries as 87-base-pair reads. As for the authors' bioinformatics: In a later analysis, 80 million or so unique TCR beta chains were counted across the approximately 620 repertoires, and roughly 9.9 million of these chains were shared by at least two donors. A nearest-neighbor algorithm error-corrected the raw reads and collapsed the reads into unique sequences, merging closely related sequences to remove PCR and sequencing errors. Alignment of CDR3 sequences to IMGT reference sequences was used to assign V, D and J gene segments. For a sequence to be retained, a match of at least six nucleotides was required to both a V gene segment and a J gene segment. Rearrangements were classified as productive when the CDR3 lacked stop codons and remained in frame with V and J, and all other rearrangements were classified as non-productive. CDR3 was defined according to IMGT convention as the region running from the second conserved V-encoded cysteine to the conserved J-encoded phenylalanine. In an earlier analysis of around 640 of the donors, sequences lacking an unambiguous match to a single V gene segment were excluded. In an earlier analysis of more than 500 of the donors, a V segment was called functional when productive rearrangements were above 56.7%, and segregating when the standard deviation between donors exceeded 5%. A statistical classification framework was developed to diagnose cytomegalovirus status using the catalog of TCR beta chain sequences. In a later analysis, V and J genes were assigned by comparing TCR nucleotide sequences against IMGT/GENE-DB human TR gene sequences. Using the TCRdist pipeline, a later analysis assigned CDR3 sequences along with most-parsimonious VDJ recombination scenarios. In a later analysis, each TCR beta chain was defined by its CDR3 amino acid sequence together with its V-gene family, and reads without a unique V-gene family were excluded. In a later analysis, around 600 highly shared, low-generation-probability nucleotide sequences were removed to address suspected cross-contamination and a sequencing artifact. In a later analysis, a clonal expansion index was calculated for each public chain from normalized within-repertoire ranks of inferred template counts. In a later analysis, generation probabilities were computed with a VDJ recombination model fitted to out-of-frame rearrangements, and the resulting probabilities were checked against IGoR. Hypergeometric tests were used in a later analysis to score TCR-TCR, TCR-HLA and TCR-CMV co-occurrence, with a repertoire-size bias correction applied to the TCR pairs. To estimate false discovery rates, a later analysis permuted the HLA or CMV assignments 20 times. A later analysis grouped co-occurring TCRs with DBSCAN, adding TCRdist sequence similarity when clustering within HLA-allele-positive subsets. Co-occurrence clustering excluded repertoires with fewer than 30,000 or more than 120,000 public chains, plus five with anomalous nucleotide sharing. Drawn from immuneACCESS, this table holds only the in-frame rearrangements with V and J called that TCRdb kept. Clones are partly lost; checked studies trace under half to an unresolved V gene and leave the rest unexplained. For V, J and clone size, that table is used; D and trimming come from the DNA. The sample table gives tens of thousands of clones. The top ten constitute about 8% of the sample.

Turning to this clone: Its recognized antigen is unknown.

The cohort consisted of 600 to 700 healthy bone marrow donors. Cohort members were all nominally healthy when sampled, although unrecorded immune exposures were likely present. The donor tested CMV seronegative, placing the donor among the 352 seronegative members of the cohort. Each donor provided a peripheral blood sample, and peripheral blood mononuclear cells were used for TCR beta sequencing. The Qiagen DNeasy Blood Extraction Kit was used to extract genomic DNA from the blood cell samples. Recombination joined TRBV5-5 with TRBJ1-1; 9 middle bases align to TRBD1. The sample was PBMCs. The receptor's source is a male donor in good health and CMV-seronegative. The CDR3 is CASSQGQGEAFF. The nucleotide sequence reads TGTGCCAGCAGCCAGGGACAGGGCGAAGCTTTCTTT.